What follows is one TCR beta chain and its context. The antigen remains unidentified. This specimen comes from a study of vaccination effects on CD4 cells after COVID-19. Whole-study findings and limits: The vaccine-induced clones of healthy vaccinees included only 1 of 255 that cross-reacted with common cold coronaviruses. Few convalescent patients were included, and no early post-infection timepoints were sampled.

The assay was immunoSEQ multiplex PCR, and TCRdb's table has in-frame clones only and misses some. Of about 72,000 clones in the sample, about 86% were seen once. The CDR3 has 13 residues. CDR1 is SQVTM and CDR2 is ANQGSEA in the germline V gene. Between the trimmed V and J ends, which lost 6 bases and 0 bases, there was a span of 9 bases. Viral peptide pool expansion of antigen-specific CD4+ T cells preceded sequencing in the ViraFEST assay. The authors isolated CD4+ T cells after around 10 days of culture. Two doses of BNT162b2 or mRNA-1273 vaccine were administered to participants. About 2 million PBMC per well received approximately 10 IU/ml IL-2 and around 11 ug/ml peptides in culture.

The sequence was obtained from a human donor who received a COVID-19 vaccine. The sample in question was CD4+ T cells from PBMCs cultured with HCoV-229E spike peptides, obtained after COVID-19 vaccination. The V and J genes are TRBV29-1 and TRBJ1-5; D not certain. The DNA for the CDR3 is TGCAGCGTCGAATTTGATAGCAATCAGCCCCAGCATTTT. It codes for CSVEFDSNQPQHF.